This TCR beta chain was sequenced in a study of T cell repertoires in aging, cancer and after chemotherapy. The germline gives CDR1 KGHSH, CDR2 LQKENI. CDR3 length equals 16 residues. J was trimmed by 0 bases and V by 0 bases; bases with no gene match: 2. Rearranged V-D-J TRB sequences were amplified with a mixed TRB-A/B primer pool. TCRdb redid the calling of the multiplex PCR reads with MiXCR, one entry per CDR3 protein. This sample has about 2,900 distinct CDR3 sequences; under 30% occur once, and the top ten carry 56%. Peripheral blood genomic DNA, not sorted cells or RNA, was the template. The table lists this clonotype with a few counts.

The V call is TRBV18, the J call TRBJ2-7; 10 bases are a match to TRBD2. Source material: blood. This TCR was sampled from a human donor with a solid tumor. CDR3 in amino acids: CASSPPGLANSYEQYF. CDR3 bases: TGTGCCAGCTCACCACCGGGACTAGCGAACTCCTACGAGCAGTACTTC.